These 14 T cell receptor beta chains originate from one sample sequenced in a study of blood T cell repertoires in COVID-19. Assay: immunoSEQ multiplex PCR; the TCRdb copy retains only in-frame clones and omits some. The sample yields around 250,000 clones, about 89% seen once. Sample: PBMCs or T cells enriched from blood (not recorded which). The origin of the receptors is a woman aged 25 to 45 who had recovered from COVID-19.

The chain joins TRBV6-2 or TRBV6-3 to TRBJ1-5; 8 positions agree with TRBD1. Germline V gene sequence: CDR1 MNHEY, CDR2 SVGEGT. The CDR3 spans 14 residues. J gave up 4 bases and V 6 bases, and 5 bases lay outside the gene matches. The CDR3 spells CASSRGQANQPQHF. CDR3 DNA: TGTGCCAGCAGCCGGGGACAGGCAAATCAGCCCCAGCATTTT.

The chain carries TRBV7-2 and TRBJ1-6, with D unclear. The germline gives CDR1 SGHTA, CDR2 FQGNSA. CDR3 length: 16 amino acids. Trimming took 4 bases from V and 9 from J, leaving 19 bases between them. The CDR3, as DNA: TGTGCCAGCAGCTCCTACTGGCCACTCTCGGGTTCACCCCTCCACTTT. Protein sequence: CASSSYWPLSGSPLHF.

This chain connects TRBV7-3 to TRBJ2-1, with 14 nucleotides matching TRBD2. The junction had 5 bases not matched to a gene; V was cut back by 4 bases and J by 9 bases. CDR3 length: 15 amino acids. Germline values: CDR1 SGHTA, CDR2 FQGTGA. The CDR3 loop reads CASSYSGTSGSEQFF. In DNA form, the CDR3 reads TGTGCCAGCAGCTACTCCGGGACTAGCGGGAGTGAGCAGTTCTTC.

The chain links TRBV30 to TRBJ1-2, with a possible D match to TRBD1 (5 bases). Germline V gene data show CDR1 as GTSNPN and CDR2 as SVGIG (reference sequence). V gave up 0 bases and J gave up 6 bases, with 11 bases separating them. The CDR3 is 13 amino acids. In DNA form, the CDR3 reads TGTGCCTGGAGTGTACAAGGGGCTCATGGCTACACCTTC. Residues: CAWSVQGAHGYTF.

This chain uses TRBV7-3 with TRBJ2-3, with TRBD2 identical over 10 bases. This CDR3 is 15 amino acids long. The junction had 4 bases not matched to a gene; V was cut back by 2 bases and J by 5 bases. The germline V gene encodes CDR1 SGHTA and CDR2 FQGTGA. CDR3 protein: CASSLGLAGVDTQYF. The CDR3 DNA reads TGTGCCAGCAGCTTAGGCCTAGCGGGAGTAGATACGCAGTATTTT.

The V gene is TRBV7-9, the J gene TRBJ2-7, with TRBD2 matching 8 bases. The CDR3 runs 12 residues. The trim removed 4 bases at V and 5 bases at J, leaving 1 base unmatched. Looked up from germline, CDR1 is SEHNR and CDR2 is FQNEAQ (reference sequence). CDR3 coding DNA: TGTGCCAGCAGCTATAGCGGGGACGAGCAGTACTTC. Protein product: CASSYSGDEQYF.

The rearrangement uses TRBV27 and TRBJ1-2, with D perhaps TRBD1 (5 bases). V gave up 5 bases and J gave up 8 bases, with 21 bases separating them. Germline V CDR1 and CDR2: MNHEY, SMNVEV (reference sequence). The CDR3 totals 15 residues. The CDR3 DNA is TGTGCCAGCAGTACCCCGGGGGGAGGGGTTCGGGGCTACACCTTC. This codes for CASSTPGGGVRGYTF.

The rearrangement uses TRBV7-3 and TRBJ1-3; D gene unclear. Germline V lookup: CDR1 SGHTA, CDR2 FQGTGA. The CDR3 has 13 residues. Between the trimmed V and J ends, which lost 4 bases and 4 bases, there was a span of 8 bases. CDR3: CASSSGNGNTIYF. The CDR3, as DNA: TGTGCCAGCAGCTCCGGGAACGGAAACACCATATATTTT.

V is TRBV5-5 and J is TRBJ2-7, with TRBD1 matching 7 bases. V trimming: 1 base; J trimming: 9 bases; junction bases outside the gene matches: 10. In germline, CDR1 is SGHKS, CDR2 YYEKEE (reference sequence). The CDR3 spans 14 residues. CDR3 loop: CASSLNTQGVAQYF. The CDR3 DNA sequence: TGTGCCAGCAGCTTGAATACCCAGGGGGTGGCGCAGTACTTC. Together with reference TRBV5-5 and TRBJ2-7, the CDR3 gives the full variable domain: DAGVTQSPTHLIKTRGQQVTLRCSPISGHKSVSWYQQVLGQGPQFIFQYYEKEERGRGNFPDRFSARQFPNYSSELNVNALLLGDSALYLCASSLNTQGVAQYFGPGTRLTVT.

V gene TRBV6-4 combines with J gene TRBJ2-1; 7 nucleotides agree with TRBD1. J lost 3 bases, V lost 2 bases, and 7 bases had no gene match. This CDR3 spans 16 amino acids. Germline assignment: CDR1 MRHNA and CDR2 SNTAGT. The CDR3 DNA reads as TGTGCCAGCAGTGACCGGCCAGGGGGATACTACAATGAGCAGTTCTTC. Protein product: CASSDRPGGYYNEQFF.

The chain combines TRBV4-3 with TRBJ2-3; 8 bases are a match to TRBD2. Losses at the gene ends were 3 bases for V and 4 bases for J; bases not matched to a gene: 12. CDR1 is LGHNA, CDR2 YSLEER, per germline. This CDR3 has 17 amino acids. The DNA for the CDR3 is TGCGCCAGCAGCCACAGCGGGAGTCGGCGATCGGCAGATACGCAGTATTTT. This encodes CASSHSGSRRSADTQYF.

This sequence joins TRBV7-9 and TRBJ2-5; 8 positions agree with TRBD2. The junction had 5 bases not matched to a gene; V was cut back by 5 bases and J by 3 bases. CDR1 and CDR2 from the germline V gene are SEHNR and FQNEAQ (reference sequence). The CDR3 has 14 residues. The CDR3 spells CASSVGLAEETQYF. The CDR3 coding sequence is TGTGCCAGCAGCGTAGGACTAGCAGAAGAGACCCAGTACTTC.

The chain joins TRBV27 to TRBJ1-1; D remains unclear. V lost 3 bases to trimming and J lost 7 bases, with 6 bases between them. This CDR3 spans 11 amino acids. Germline V gives CDR1 MNHEY, CDR2 SMNVEV (reference sequence). The CDR3 protein is CASSFGGEAFF. In nucleotides, the CDR3 is TGTGCCAGCAGTTTCGGTGGTGAAGCTTTCTTT.

This clone was counted once. The chain employs TRBV18 and TRBJ1-2; 10 bases fit TRBD1. Germline V gene data show CDR1 as KGHSH and CDR2 as LQKENI. CDR3 length: 14 residues. With 3 bases clipped from V and 8 bases from J, the junction kept 6 bases outside the gene matches. The CDR3 loop is CASSPTGTGDGYTF. CDR3 coding DNA: TGTGCCAGCTCACCTACCGGGACAGGGGACGGCTACACCTTC.